This TCR beta chain was profiled in a study of blood T cell repertoires in COVID-19 (dated by TCRdb to the early 2020s). General notes on the study: The collaborator samples originated in the United States, Italy and Spain and spanned the acute and convalescent phases of COVID-19. The dataset comprised deeply sampled blood TCRbeta repertoires from subjects exposed to, actively infected with, or recovered from COVID-19. Samples came from the ongoing ImmuneRACE study (first 160 participants) plus 1,254 subjects from 6 global collaborators. The prospective study material was composed of cDNA or gDNA derived from T cells, B-cell-depleted T cells, or PBMCs. Where HLA class I and class II types were available, the types were taken from metadata supplied by the sample provider, not from assay-based typing. Sample metadata almost always included a de-identified subject ID, COVID-19 status, age in years and sex. A freely available public database, intended as a resource for researchers studying the immune response to SARS-CoV-2, is where the repertoires were released.

This clone has only one observation. What this receptor recognizes is not known. No base quality values were provided; no much bigger clone lies one nucleotide off. TCRbeta CDR3 regions were amplified from genomic DNA by means of the immunoSEQ Assay, a bias-controlled multiplex PCR. Regarding the original processing steps: The number of nucleated cells in each sample was estimated by amplification of reference gene primers within the assay. To quantify the absolute abundance of each unique TCRbeta CDR3 rearrangement, sequence reads were collapsed and filtered. For each sample, productive Simpson clonality was calculated by taking the square root of Simpson's diversity index across productive rearrangements. TCRdb retrieved this table from immuneACCESS and kept in-frame rearrangements only. Not all clones are present; in checked studies, unresolved V genes account for under half, and no reason is known for the remainder. The V and J calls and clone size were taken over from that table, and D and trimming were inferred from the DNA. A total of 150,000 to 200,000 clones appear in this sample, 85% to 90% of them only once. The ten largest clones add up to 7% to 8% of the sample.

Overall study results and their limits: Clinical and demographic metadata were provided uncurated, with the amount varying by source and participant.

Deletion took 1 base off V and 0 bases off J, with a span of 10 bases between the germline ends. Taken from cysteine to phenylalanine, the CDR3 has 15 residues. Left in the record is the CDR3 DNA by itself, 45 bases read in frame from the first base. CDR1 and CDR2, per the germline V gene, are SGHTA and FQGNSA. The collaborating institutions used their own protocols to collect whole blood in K2EDTA tubes. For TCRbeta analysis, collaborators shipped samples as frozen whole blood, isolated PBMCs, or DNA extracted from either of those sample types. Material: peripheral blood. The rearranged segments are TRBV7-2 and TRBJ2-7, and the D gene may be TRBD2, 6 bases matching. The TCR sequence derives from a woman older than 75 in a cohort sampled during active or convalescent COVID-19. The CDR3 reads as follows: CASSLGAGISYEQYF. The DNA sequence is given as TGTGCCAGCAGCTTAGGGGCGGGGATCTCCTACGAGCAGTACTTC.